The 26 T cell receptor beta chains below come from one sample, sequenced in a study of T cells after yellow fever vaccination. TCRdb ran MiXCR on the 5' RACE reads and lists one entry per CDR3 protein. Among nearly 550,000 distinct CDR3 sequences listed, over 15% were seen once. Specimen: PBMCs, collected 15 days after the yellow fever booster vaccination. The source of these receptors is a young man who received the YFV17D yellow fever vaccine.

This clonotype has a handful of counts. This rearrangement joins TRBV7-2 to TRBJ2-1; TRBD1 agrees at 8 bases. This CDR3 contains 13 residues. Germline V lookup: CDR1 SGHTA, CDR2 FQGNSA. V shed 4 bases, J shed 8 bases, and the junction held 4 bases outside the gene matches. The CDR3 region is CASSYGQGDEQFF. The DNA of the CDR3 is TGTGCCAGCAGCTACGGACAGGGCGATGAGCAGTTCTTC.

The chain carries TRBV6-1 and TRBJ2-2; D is uncertain. V shed 6 bases and J shed 7 bases, with 12 bases lying between them. Germline V CDR1 and CDR2: MNHNS, SASEGT. The CDR3 runs to 13 residues. DNA of the CDR3: TGTGCCAGCAGCCCCCAGTTTCTCGGGGAGCTGTTTTTT. Protein product: CASSPQFLGELFF.

This clonotype was counted only a few times. This sequence joins TRBV6-5 and TRBJ2-1; D gene uncertain. Trimming removed 6 bases at V and 7 bases at J, with 13 bases between. Germline V CDR1 and CDR2: MNHEY, SVGAGI. The CDR3 totals 13 residues. CDR3 in amino acids: CASSPRNGNEQFF. CDR3 in DNA: TGTGCCAGCAGCCCTCGCAACGGAAATGAGCAGTTCTTC.

This clonotype showed up many times. V and J are TRBV6-2 or TRBV6-3 and TRBJ2-7; D remains ambiguous. The CDR3 loop spans 11 amino acids. V was trimmed by 8 bases and J by 2 bases, leaving 7 bases between them. The V gene's germline CDR1 is MNHEY and CDR2 SVGEGT. The CDR3 DNA is TGTGCCAGCCGAACCACCTACGAGCAGTACTTC. Translation gives CASRTTYEQYF.

This clonotype showed up just a few times. This chain links TRBV7-9 with TRBJ2-5; D is unresolved. Looked up from germline, CDR1 is SEHNR and CDR2 is FQNEAQ (reference sequence). Trimming took off 5 bases at V and 5 bases at J, with 12 bases between the two ends. CDR3 length: 13 amino acids. This chain's CDR3 is CASSGGVGETQYF. The CDR3 DNA reads as TGTGCCAGCAGCGGCGGAGTGGGCGAGACCCAGTACTTC.

The CDR3 DNA is TGTGCCAGCAGCGTAGCTCCTAGCGGGGCGGGCGGTGAGACCCAGTACTTC. This sequence encodes CASSVAPSGAGGETQYF. V is TRBV9 and J is TRBJ2-5, with 9 bases matching TRBD2. Trimming removed 0 bases from V and 5 bases from J; junction bases left unmatched: 11. This CDR3 region has 17 residues. The germline V gene encodes CDR1 SGDLS and CDR2 YYNGEE.

There are a few counts of this clonotype. The chain uses TRBV4-2 and TRBJ1-3; D gene unclear. V was clipped by 0 bases and J by 0 bases, with 6 bases between them. Germline lookup yields CDR1 LGHNA and CDR2 YNFKEQ. This CDR3 comprises 15 residues. CDR3 amino acids: CASSQDVRSGNTIYF. In nucleotides, the CDR3 is TGTGCCAGCAGCCAAGACGTCCGCTCTGGAAACACCATATATTTT.

The V call is TRBV12-3 or TRBV12-4, the J call TRBJ1-6; D uncertain. The CDR3 is 13 residues long. Trimming shortened V by 5 bases and J by 7 bases, and 9 bases separated the two germline ends. This CDR3 reads CASSPGINSPLHF. The CDR3, as DNA: TGTGCCAGCAGTCCGGGGATAAATTCACCCCTCCACTTT.

This clonotype was detected a few times. The CDR3 spells CASSLSGTSFNEQFF. The CDR3, as DNA: TGTGCCAGCAGTTTGAGCGGGACTAGCTTTAATGAGCAGTTCTTC. The chain joins TRBV28 to TRBJ2-1; the match to TRBD2 covers 9 bases. V trimming: 3 bases; J trimming: 7 bases; junction bases outside the gene matches: 7. Looked up from germline, CDR1 is MDHEN and CDR2 is SYDVKM. This CDR3 comprises 15 residues.

The J gene is TRBJ2-5, the V gene TRBV7-8; weak D call: TRBD1 (6 bases). CDR3 length equals 13 residues. Trimming removed 9 bases at V and 5 bases at J, with 16 bases between. From germline, CDR1 is SGHVS and CDR2 FQNEAQ. The CDR3 coding sequence is TGTGCCAGAACCCCAGGGGTCCAGGAGACCCAGTACTTC. Translating it yields CARTPGVQETQYF.

This clonotype occurred a few times. The chain couples TRBV24-1 to TRBJ2-2, with 7 bases aligning to TRBD2. The ends lost 6 bases at V and 0 bases at J; junction bases unmatched: 6. The CDR3 contains 16 residues. CDR1 and CDR2 from the germline V gene are KGHDR and SFDVKD. For the CDR3, the DNA is TGTGCCACCAGTACTAGCGACAGCTCGAACACCGGGGAGCTGTTTTTT. Translating gives CATSTSDSSNTGELFF.

The chain recombines TRBV4-1 with TRBJ2-1; unclear D gene. The CDR3 contains 14 residues. V was shortened by 2 bases and J by 8 bases, with 13 bases between the two germline ends. Germline V gene data show CDR1 as MGHRA and CDR2 as YSYEKL. The chain's CDR3 is CASSQLPLGDEQFF. As DNA, the CDR3 is TGCGCCAGCAGCCAACTCCCCTTGGGTGATGAGCAGTTCTTC.

V gene TRBV29-1 combines with J gene TRBJ2-1; TRBD2 matches 7 bases. The trim removed 6 bases at V and 9 bases at J, leaving 14 bases unmatched. The CDR3 contains 14 residues. CDR1 and CDR2 from the germline V gene are SQVTM and ANQGSEA. The CDR3, as DNA: TGCAGCGTATCTAGCGGCGCCGGGGGTGGTGAGCAGTTCTTC. Its translation is CSVSSGAGGGEQFF.

The chain is built from TRBV20-1 and TRBJ2-3; the D gene could be TRBD1 or TRBD2 (5 bases each). The V end lost 2 bases, the J end lost 4 bases, and 7 bases lay between the germline ends. From germline, CDR1 is DFQATT and CDR2 SNEGSKA (reference sequence). The length of the CDR3 is 12 residues. In DNA, the CDR3 is TGCAGTGCTAGACGAGGGGCAGATACGCAGTATTTT. Translated: CSARRGADTQYF.

This clonotype was seen only a few times. The V call is TRBV29-1, the J call TRBJ2-2, with TRBD1 identical over 7 bases. Looked up from germline, CDR1 is SQVTM and CDR2 is ANQGSEA. The CDR3 extends over 14 amino acids. V shed 5 bases and J 1 base; nucleotides not matched to a gene: 4. The CDR3 here is CSVYGQENTGELFF. The CDR3 DNA sequence: TGCAGCGTTTACGGACAGGAGAACACCGGGGAGCTGTTTTTT.

For the CDR3, the DNA is TGTGCCAGCAACTTACAGGGTCCCGAGACCCAGTACTTC. Amino acids: CASNLQGPETQYF. The rearrangement uses TRBV5-5 and TRBJ2-5; D possibly corresponds to TRBD1 (6 bases). The ends were cut back, 6 bases at V and 5 bases at J, with 14 bases in the middle. Looked up from germline, CDR1 is SGHKS and CDR2 is YYEKEE (reference sequence). CDR3 length equals 13 residues. The whole variable domain, filled in from reference TRBV5-5 and TRBJ2-5, reads DAGVTQSPTHLIKTRGQQVTLRCSPISGHKSVSWYQQVLGQGPQFIFQYYEKEERGRGNFPDRFSARQFPNYSSELNVNALLLGDSALYLCASNLQGPETQYFGPGTRLLVL.

This clonotype has just a few counts. The chain couples TRBV5-4 to TRBJ2-3; D gene unclear. Germline lookup yields CDR1 SGHNT and CDR2 YYREEE (reference sequence). Trimming cost V 2 bases and J 5 bases, with 6 bases left between them. The CDR3 is 12 residues long. The CDR3 nucleotides read TGTGCCAGCAGCTTTCCATTAGATACGCAGTATTTT. Translated, it gives CASSFPLDTQYF.

This chain joins TRBV5-6 and TRBJ2-1, with D possibly matching TRBD2 (6 bases). The CDR3 is 18 amino acids. V lost 4 bases and J 8 bases, leaving 28 bases between the germline ends. CDR1 is SGHDT, CDR2 YYEEEE, per germline. The CDR3 coding sequence is TGTGCCAGCAGCCGGGGCAATACCGGGACTCAAGACAGCCATGAGCAGTTCTTC. Translating gives CASSRGNTGTQDSHEQFF.

This clonotype was observed a handful of times. CDR3 nucleotide sequence: TGTGCCAGCAGTTCGTTGACTAGCGGGAGCCCCCACTACAATGAGCAGTTCTTC. Translated, it gives CASSSLTSGSPHYNEQFF. This chain uses TRBV27 with TRBJ2-1; 12 bases agree with TRBD2. V lost 4 bases to trimming and J lost 3 bases; unmatched junction nucleotides: 10. Per germline, CDR1 MNHEY and CDR2 SMNVEV (reference sequence). The CDR3 covers 18 residues.

The gene calls are TRBV25-1 and TRBJ2-1; TRBD2 aligns across 9 bases. The CDR3 spans 15 residues. V lost 5 bases, J lost 7 bases, and 9 bases stayed unmatched. Germline CDR1 reads MGHDK; CDR2 reads SYGVNS. The CDR3 sequence: CASSSVAGVGNEQFF. The CDR3 nucleotides read TGTGCCAGCAGTTCCGTAGCGGGAGTGGGAAATGAGCAGTTCTTC.

This clonotype turned up a few times. The V gene is TRBV18, the J gene TRBJ2-1, with 12 bases that match TRBD2. Germline V gene lookup returns CDR1 KGHSH and CDR2 LQKENI. With 5 bases clipped from V and 4 bases from J, the junction kept 3 bases outside the gene matches. This CDR3 spans 15 amino acids. Here the CDR3 reads CASSTGTSGYNEQFF. The CDR3 DNA sequence: TGTGCCAGCTCAACGGGGACTAGCGGGTACAATGAGCAGTTCTTC.

This clonotype was detected a few times. The V call is TRBV7-9, the J call TRBJ1-5, with D perhaps matching TRBD1 (5 bases). Germline V gene sequence: CDR1 SEHNR, CDR2 FQNEAQ (reference sequence). Trimming shortened V by 7 bases and J by 3 bases, and 10 bases separated the two germline ends. The length of the CDR3 is 13 residues. CDR3 in DNA: TGTGCCAGCAACTCAGGGCTCAATCAGCCCCAGCATTTT. Its translation: CASNSGLNQPQHF. The variable domain in full, completed from reference TRBV7-9 and TRBJ1-5, reads DTGVSQNPRHKITKRGQNVTFRCDPISEHNRLYWYRQTLGQGPEFLTYFQNEAQLEKSRLLSDRFSAERPKGSFSTLEIQRTEQGDSAMYLCASNSGLNQPQHFGDGTRLSIL.

The chain's CDR3 is CASSLDPGLLNTGELFF. In nucleotides, the CDR3 is TGTGCCAGCAGCTTAGATCCGGGACTCCTAAACACCGGGGAGCTGTTTTTT. The J gene is TRBJ2-2, the V gene TRBV11-2; a weak D match, TRBD2 (6 bases). CDR1 is SGHAT and CDR2 is FQNNGV in the germline V gene. Trimming removed 0 bases from V and 2 bases from J, with 13 bases in between. The CDR3 is 17 residues long.

The gene calls are TRBV10-3 and TRBJ2-3, with TRBD2 matching over 10 bases. The CDR3 covers 14 residues. Trimming cost V 8 bases and J 1 base; bases outside gene matches: 3. CDR1 and CDR2 (germline): ENHRY, SYGVKD. The CDR3 spells CAIAGTSGTDTQYF. For the CDR3, the DNA is TGTGCCATCGCTGGGACTAGCGGCACAGATACGCAGTATTTT.

The chain recombines TRBV7-2 with TRBJ2-1; D remains unclear. The CDR3 covers 11 residues. Germline V gene sequence: CDR1 SGHTA, CDR2 FQGNSA. Between the trimmed V and J ends, which lost 2 bases and 9 bases, there was a span of 5 bases. CDR3 loop: CASSLKSEQFF. CDR3 sequence (DNA): TGTGCCAGCAGCTTAAAAAGTGAGCAGTTCTTC.

The gene calls are TRBV12-3 or TRBV12-4 and TRBJ2-7; no clear D gene. V was pared by 3 bases and J by 2 bases, with 11 bases between. The CDR3 sequence is 14 residues long. The chain's CDR3 is CASSFSGSAYEQYF. The CDR3, as DNA: TGTGCCAGCAGTTTTAGTGGGTCTGCCTACGAGCAGTACTTC.